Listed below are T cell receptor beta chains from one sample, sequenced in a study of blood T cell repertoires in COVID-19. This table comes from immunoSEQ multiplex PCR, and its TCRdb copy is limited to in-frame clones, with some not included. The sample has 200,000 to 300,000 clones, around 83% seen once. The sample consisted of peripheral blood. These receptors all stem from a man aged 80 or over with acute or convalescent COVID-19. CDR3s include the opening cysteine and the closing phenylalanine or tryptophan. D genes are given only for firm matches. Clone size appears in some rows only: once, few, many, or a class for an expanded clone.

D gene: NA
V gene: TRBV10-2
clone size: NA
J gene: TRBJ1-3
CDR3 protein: CASARGRPGTIYF
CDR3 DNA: TGCGCCAGCGCAAGGGGTCGTCCAGGGACCATATATTTT

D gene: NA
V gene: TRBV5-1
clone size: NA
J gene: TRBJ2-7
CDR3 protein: CASSRVGDKDEQYF
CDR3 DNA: TGCGCCAGCAGCCGGGTGGGGGACAAAGACGAGCAGTACTTC

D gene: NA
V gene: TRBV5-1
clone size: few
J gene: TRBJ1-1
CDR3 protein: CASSFLQGEAFF
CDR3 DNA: TGCGCCAGCAGCTTTTTACAGGGTGAAGCTTTCTTT

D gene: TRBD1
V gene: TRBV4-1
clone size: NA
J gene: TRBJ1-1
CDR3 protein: CASSQAGTGNTEAFF
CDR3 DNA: TGCGCCAGCAGCCAAGCCGGGACAGGGAACACTGAAGCTTTCTTT

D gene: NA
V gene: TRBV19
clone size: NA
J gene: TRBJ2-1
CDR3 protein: CASSMFSGRSYNEQFF
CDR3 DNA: TGTGCCAGTAGTATGTTTAGCGGAAGGTCCTACAATGAGCAGTTCTTC

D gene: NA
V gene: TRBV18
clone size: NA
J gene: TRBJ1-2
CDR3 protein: CASSPPGGYGYTF
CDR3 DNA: TGTGCCAGCTCACCACCCGGGGGCTATGGCTACACCTTC

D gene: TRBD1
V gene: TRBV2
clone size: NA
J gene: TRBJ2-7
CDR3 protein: CAGRQGVYEQYF
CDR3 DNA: TGTGCCGGGCGGCAGGGGGTATACGAGCAGTACTTC

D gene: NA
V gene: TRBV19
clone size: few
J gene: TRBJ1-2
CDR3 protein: CASTPRQFSPGVYGYTF
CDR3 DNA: TGTGCCAGTACCCCTCGACAGTTTAGTCCGGGAGTATATGGCTACACCTTC

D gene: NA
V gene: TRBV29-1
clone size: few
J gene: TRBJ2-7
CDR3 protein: CSVGGGPSYEQYF
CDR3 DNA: TGCAGCGTTGGTGGAGGACCCTCCTACGAGCAGTACTTC

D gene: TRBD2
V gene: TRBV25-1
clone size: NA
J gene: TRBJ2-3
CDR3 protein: CASSEWPERGSEDTQYF
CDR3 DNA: TGTGCCAGCAGTGAATGGCCCGAGCGGGGCTCAGAGGATACGCAGTATTTT

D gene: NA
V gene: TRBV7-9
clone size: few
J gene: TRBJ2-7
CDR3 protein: CASSSPGLGIDEQYF
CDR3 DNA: TGTGCCAGCAGCTCCCCAGGCTTGGGCATCGACGAGCAGTACTTC

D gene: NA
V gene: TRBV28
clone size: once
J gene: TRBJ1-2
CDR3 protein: CASSLRGYGYTF
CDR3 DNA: TGTGCCAGCAGTTTGCGGGGGTATGGCTACACCTTC

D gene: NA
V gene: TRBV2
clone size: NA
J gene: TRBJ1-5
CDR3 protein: CASSVRDNSNQPQHF
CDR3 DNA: TGTGCCAGCAGTGTAAGGGACAATAGCAATCAGCCCCAGCATTTT

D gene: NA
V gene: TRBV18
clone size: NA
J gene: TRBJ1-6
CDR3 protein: CASSRRTENNSPLHF
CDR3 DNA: TGTGCCAGCTCACGCCGGACAGAGAATAATTCACCCCTCCACTTT

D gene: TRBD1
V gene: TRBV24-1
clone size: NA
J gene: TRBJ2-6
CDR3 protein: CATSDGTGGTGANVLTF
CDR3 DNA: TGTGCCACCAGTGATGGGACAGGGGGGACTGGGGCCAACGTCCTGACTTTC

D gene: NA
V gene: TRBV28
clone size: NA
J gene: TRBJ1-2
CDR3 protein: CASSLGGKNGYTF
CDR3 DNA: TGTGCCAGCAGTTTGGGGGGGAAAAATGGCTACACCTTC

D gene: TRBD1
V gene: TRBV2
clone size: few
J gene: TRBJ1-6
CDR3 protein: CASSSWTGDNSPLHF
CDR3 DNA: TGTGCCAGCAGTTCCTGGACAGGGGATAATTCACCCCTCCACTTT

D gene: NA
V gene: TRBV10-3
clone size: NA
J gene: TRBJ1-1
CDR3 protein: CAISLGRETEAFF
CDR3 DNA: TGTGCCATCAGCCTGGGCCGAGAGACTGAAGCTTTCTTT

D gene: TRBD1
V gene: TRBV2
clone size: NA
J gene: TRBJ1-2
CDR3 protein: CASRFGQGVGYTF
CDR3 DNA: TGTGCCAGCAGGTTCGGCCAGGGGGTTGGCTACACCTTC

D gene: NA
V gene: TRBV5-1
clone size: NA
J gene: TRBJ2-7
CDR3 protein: CASSLGAGGSSYEQYF
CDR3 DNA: TGCGCCAGCAGCTTGGGGGCCGGAGGGAGCTCCTACGAGCAGTACTTC

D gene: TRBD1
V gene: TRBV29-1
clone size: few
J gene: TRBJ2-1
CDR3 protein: CSGDRGNSGEQFF
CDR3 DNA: TGCAGCGGTGACAGGGGTAATAGTGGTGAGCAGTTCTTC

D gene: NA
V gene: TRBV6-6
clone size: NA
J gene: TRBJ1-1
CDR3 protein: CASSSPSRGGNTEAFF
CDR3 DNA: TGTGCCAGCAGTTCCCCCTCTCGGGGAGGGAACACTGAAGCTTTCTTT

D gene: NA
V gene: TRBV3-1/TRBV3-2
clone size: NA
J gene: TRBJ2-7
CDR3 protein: CASSLSSWGVYEQYF
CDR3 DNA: TGTGCCAGCAGCCTTTCTAGTTGGGGAGTCTACGAGCAGTACTTC

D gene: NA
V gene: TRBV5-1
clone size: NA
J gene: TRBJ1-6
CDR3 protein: CASSLARTNSPLHF
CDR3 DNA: TGCGCCAGCAGCTTGGCTAGAACTAATTCACCCCTCCACTTT

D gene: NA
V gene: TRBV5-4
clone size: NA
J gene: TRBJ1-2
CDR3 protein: CASSPLEGPRYGYTF
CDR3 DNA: TGTGCCAGCAGTCCTCTGGAGGGGCCCCGCTATGGCTACACCTTC